One and the same sample provided the 3 T cell receptor beta chains below, sequenced in a study of T cell responses to AZD1222 COVID-19 vaccine. Only in-frame clones appear in the TCRdb table, and some are missing; sequencing was by immunoSEQ multiplex PCR. The table lists 200,000 or so clones, roughly 91% of them singletons, with about 1% in the top ten. Sequenced material: peripheral blood, taken on day 0 of MenACWY control vaccination. Receptors originate from an adult in good health.

V usage is TRBV3-1 (or the pseudogene TRBV3-2) and J usage is TRBJ2-7; a possible D gene is TRBD2 (5 bases). With 2 bases removed from V and 1 base from J, the gap between germline ends came to 9 bases. Germline lookup yields CDR1 LGHDT and CDR2 YNNKEL (reference sequence). The CDR3 sequence is 14 residues long. The chain's CDR3 is CASSQQVASYEQYF. As DNA, the CDR3 is TGTGCCAGCAGCCAACAGGTAGCGTCCTACGAGCAGTACTTC.

This clone was observed a single time. The chain is built from TRBV7-3 and TRBJ2-2; D call uncertain. Germline V CDR1 and CDR2: SGHTA, FQGTGA. V was shortened by 5 bases and J by 1 base, with 8 bases between the two germline ends. The CDR3 covers 14 residues. CDR3 sequence (DNA): TGTGCCAGCAGCCCCCGACAGAACACCGGGGAGCTGTTTTTT. Amino acid sequence: CASSPRQNTGELFF.

The J gene is TRBJ2-7, the V gene TRBV4-2, with D unclear. This CDR3 comprises 15 residues. V dropped 1 base and J dropped 1 base, with 11 bases sitting between them. Germline V lookup: CDR1 LGHNA, CDR2 YNFKEQ. The CDR3 DNA reads TGTGCCAGCAGCCAAGCTGGACGTCAGTCCTACGAGCAGTACTTC. It translates to CASSQAGRQSYEQYF.